This TCR beta chain was sequenced during a study of blood T cell repertoires in COVID-19. About the research overall: Spain, Italy and the United States supplied samples that represented acute and convalescent COVID-19. T cells, B-cell-depleted T cells, or PBMCs supplied cDNA or gDNA.

Per the study methods: Reference gene primer amplification in the assay estimated nucleated cell counts. Sequencing was performed with immunoSEQ multiplex PCR; in TCRdb, only in-frame clones are kept and a portion is missing. V and J calls and clone size follow that table, whereas D and trimming were derived from the DNA. The sample contains 150,000 to 200,000 clones, 70% to 85% of which appear only once. V was pared by 1 base and J by 4 bases, with 13 bases between. Germline CDR1 is SGHTA and CDR2 is FQGNSA. The CDR3 has 15 residues. The J gene is TRBJ1-2, the V gene TRBV7-2, with D possibly matching TRBD1 (5 bases). Sequenced material: peripheral blood. This sequence originates from a woman older than 75 with acute or convalescent COVID-19. The CDR3: CASSLVGAQPYGYTF. In DNA form, the CDR3 reads TGTGCCAGCAGCTTAGTAGGGGCCCAACCCTATGGCTACACCTTC.